This T cell receptor (beta chain) comes out of a study of metastatic and nonmetastatic thyroid tumors. Looking at the study overall: It was across blood and tumor or nodule tissue from malignant and benign thyroid patients that repertoires were compared.

TCRdb re-called clones via MiXCR from the PCR reads. The repertoire consists of 35,000 to 50,000 clones, with roughly 18% occurring once and the leading ten covering approximately 16%. Thyroid surgery had not been preceded by any treatment in any patient. This clone was seen repeatedly, ten times or more. This sample also contains other DNA sequences that code for the same CDR3. The sequenced sample consisted of blood. This receptor was identified in a female donor with papillary thyroid cancer or a benign thyroid nodule (not recorded which). Some clones in this sample may be carry-over from other donors' samples.

The CDR3 DNA sequence: TGTGCCAGCAGCGCCGGGCCTAGCAGCTACGAGCAGTACTTC. This encodes CASSAGPSSYEQYF. The chain uses TRBV5-6 and TRBJ2-7; maybe TRBD2 (5 bases). The CDR3 loop spans 14 amino acids. The germline gives CDR1 SGHDT, CDR2 YYEEEE. V lost 4 bases and J lost 3, with 14 bases in between.